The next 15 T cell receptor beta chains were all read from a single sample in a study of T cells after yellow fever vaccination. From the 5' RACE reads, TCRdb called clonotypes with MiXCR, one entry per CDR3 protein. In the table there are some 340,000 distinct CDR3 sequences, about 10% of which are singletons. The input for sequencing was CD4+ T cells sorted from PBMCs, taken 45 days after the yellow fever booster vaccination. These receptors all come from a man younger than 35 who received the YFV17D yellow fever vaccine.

For the CDR3, the DNA is TGCGCCAGCAGTGAGGGTCCCCGGACAGGGAGGTCGCGAGAGACCCAGTACTTC. Its translation: CASSEGPRTGRSRETQYF. The chain joins TRBV10-2 to TRBJ2-5; 8 bases map to TRBD1. The CDR3 runs 18 residues. Germline CDR1 WSHSY, CDR2 SAAADI. J lost 4 bases, V lost 2 bases, and 15 bases had no gene match.

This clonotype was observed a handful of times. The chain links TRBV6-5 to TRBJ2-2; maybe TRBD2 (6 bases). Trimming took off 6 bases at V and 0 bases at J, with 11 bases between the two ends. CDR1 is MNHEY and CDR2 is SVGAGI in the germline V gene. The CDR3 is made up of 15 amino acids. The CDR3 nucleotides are TGTGCCAGCAGACCTAGCGACTCGAACACCGGGGAGCTGTTTTTT. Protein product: CASRPSDSNTGELFF.

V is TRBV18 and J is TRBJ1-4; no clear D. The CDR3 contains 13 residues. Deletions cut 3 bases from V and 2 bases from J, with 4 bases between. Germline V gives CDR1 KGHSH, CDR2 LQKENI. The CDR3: CASSPDTNEKLFF. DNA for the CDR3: TGTGCCAGCTCACCGGACACTAATGAAAAACTGTTTTTT.

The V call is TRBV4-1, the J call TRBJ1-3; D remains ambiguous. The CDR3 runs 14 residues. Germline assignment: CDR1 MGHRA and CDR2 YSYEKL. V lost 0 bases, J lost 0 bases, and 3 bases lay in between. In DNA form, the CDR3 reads TGCGCCAGCAGCCAAGACCCCTCTGGAAACACCATATATTTT. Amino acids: CASSQDPSGNTIYF.

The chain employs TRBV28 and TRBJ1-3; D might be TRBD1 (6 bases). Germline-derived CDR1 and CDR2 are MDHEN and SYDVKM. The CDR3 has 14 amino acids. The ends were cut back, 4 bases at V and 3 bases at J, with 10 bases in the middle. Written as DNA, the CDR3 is TGTGCCAGCAGTTCCCAGGGGAATGGAAACACCATATATTTT. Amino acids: CASSSQGNGNTIYF.

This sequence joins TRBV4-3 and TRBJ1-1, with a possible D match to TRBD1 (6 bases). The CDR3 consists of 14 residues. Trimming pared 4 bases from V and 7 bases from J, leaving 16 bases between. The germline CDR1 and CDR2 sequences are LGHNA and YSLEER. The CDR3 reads CASSRVEQGNEAFF. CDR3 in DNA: TGCGCCAGCAGCCGAGTTGAACAGGGTAATGAAGCTTTCTTT.

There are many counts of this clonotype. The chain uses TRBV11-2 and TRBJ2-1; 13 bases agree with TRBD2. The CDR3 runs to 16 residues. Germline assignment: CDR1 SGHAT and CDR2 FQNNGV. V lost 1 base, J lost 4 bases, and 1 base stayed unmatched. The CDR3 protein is CASSLVLAGGYNEQFF. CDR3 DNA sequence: TGTGCCAGCAGCTTAGTACTAGCGGGGGGGTACAATGAGCAGTTCTTC.

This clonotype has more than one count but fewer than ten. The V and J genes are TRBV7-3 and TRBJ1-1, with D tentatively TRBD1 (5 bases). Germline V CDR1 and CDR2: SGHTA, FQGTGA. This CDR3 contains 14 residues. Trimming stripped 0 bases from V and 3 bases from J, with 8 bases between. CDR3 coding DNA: TGTGCCAGCAGCTTAACGCGGGGGGACACTGAAGCTTTCTTT. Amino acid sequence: CASSLTRGDTEAFF.

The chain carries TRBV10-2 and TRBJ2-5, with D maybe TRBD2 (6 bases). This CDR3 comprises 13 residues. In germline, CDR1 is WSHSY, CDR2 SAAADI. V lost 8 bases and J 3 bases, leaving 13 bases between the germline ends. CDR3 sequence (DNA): TGCGCCAGCCACTTGTCGGGAGAAGAGACCCAGTACTTC. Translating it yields CASHLSGEETQYF.

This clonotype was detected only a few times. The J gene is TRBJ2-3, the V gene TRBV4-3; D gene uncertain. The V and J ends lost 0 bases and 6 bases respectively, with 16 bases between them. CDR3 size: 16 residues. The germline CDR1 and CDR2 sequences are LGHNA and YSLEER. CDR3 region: CASSQDFGQVGDTQYF. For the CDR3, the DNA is TGCGCCAGCAGCCAAGATTTCGGGCAGGTGGGGGATACGCAGTATTTT.

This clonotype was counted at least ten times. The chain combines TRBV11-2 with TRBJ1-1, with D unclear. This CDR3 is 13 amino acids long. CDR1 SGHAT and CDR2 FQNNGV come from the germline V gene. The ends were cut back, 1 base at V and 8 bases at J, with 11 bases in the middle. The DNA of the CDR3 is TGTGCCAGCAGCTTAGTTCTCGGTCCCGAAGCTTTCTTT. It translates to CASSLVLGPEAFF.

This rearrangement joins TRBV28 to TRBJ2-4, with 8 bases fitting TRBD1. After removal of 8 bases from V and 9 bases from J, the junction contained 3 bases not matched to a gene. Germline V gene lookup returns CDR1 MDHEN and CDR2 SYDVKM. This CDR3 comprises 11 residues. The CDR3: CASGQGSIQYF. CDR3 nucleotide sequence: TGTGCCAGCGGACAGGGTAGCATTCAGTACTTC.

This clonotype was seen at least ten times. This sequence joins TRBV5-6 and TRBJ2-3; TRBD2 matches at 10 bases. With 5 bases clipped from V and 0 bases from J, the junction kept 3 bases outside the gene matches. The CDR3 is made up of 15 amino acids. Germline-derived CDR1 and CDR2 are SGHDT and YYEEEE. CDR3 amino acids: CASRIAGGSTDTQYF. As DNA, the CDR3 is TGTGCCAGCAGAATAGCGGGGGGCAGCACAGATACGCAGTATTTT.

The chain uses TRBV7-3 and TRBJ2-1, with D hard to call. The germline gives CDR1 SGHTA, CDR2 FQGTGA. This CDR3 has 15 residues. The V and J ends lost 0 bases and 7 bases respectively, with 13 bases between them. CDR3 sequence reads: CASSLTSTTENEQFF. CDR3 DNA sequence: TGTGCCAGCAGCTTAACCTCGACGACGGAAAATGAGCAGTTCTTC. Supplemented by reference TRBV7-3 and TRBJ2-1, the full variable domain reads GAGVSQTPSNKVTEKGKYVELRCDPISGHTALYWYRQSLGQGPEFLIYFQGTGAADDSGLPNDRFFAVRPEGSVSTLKIQRTERGDSAVYLCASSLTSTTENEQFFGPGTRLTVL.

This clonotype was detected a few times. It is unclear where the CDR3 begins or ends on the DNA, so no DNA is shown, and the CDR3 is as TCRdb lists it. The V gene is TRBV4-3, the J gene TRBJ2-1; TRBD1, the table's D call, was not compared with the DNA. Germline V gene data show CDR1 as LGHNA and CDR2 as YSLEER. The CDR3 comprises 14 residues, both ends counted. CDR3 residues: CASSQDVGGGAWFF.